What follows are 19 T cell receptor beta chains derived from one specimen sequenced in a study of blood T cell repertoires in COVID-19. Sequencing was performed with immunoSEQ multiplex PCR; in TCRdb, only in-frame clones are kept and a portion is missing. This table holds 200,000 to 250,000 clones, 80% to 90% found once. Input material: peripheral blood. The receptor set was obtained from a man aged 50 to 59 with acute or convalescent COVID-19.

This clone has only one observation. This chain connects TRBV11-2 to TRBJ2-1; 9 bases match TRBD2. Germline assignment: CDR1 SGHAT and CDR2 FQNNGV. The CDR3 contains 14 residues. V shed 1 base, J shed 6 bases, and the junction held 1 base outside the gene matches. Written as DNA, the CDR3 is TGTGCCAGCAGCTTAGGACTAGCGGTCAATGAGCAGTTCTTC. Translating gives CASSLGLAVNEQFF.

The genes are TRBV2 and TRBJ1-4; perhaps TRBD1 as D (5 bases). Germline V gene data show CDR1 as SNHLY and CDR2 as FYNNEI. The CDR3 contains 13 residues. Trimming cost V 8 bases and J 5 bases, with 12 bases left between them. The CDR3 loop reads CASGAEGNEKLFF. In nucleotides, the CDR3 is TGTGCCAGCGGGGCGGAGGGGAATGAAAAACTGTTTTTT.

V usage is TRBV7-3 and J usage is TRBJ2-3; TRBD2 aligns across 11 bases. CDR1 and CDR2 from the germline V gene are SGHTA and FQGTGA. Trimming cost V 4 bases and J 3 bases; bases outside gene matches: 6. CDR3 length: 16 residues. The CDR3 here is CASSSSGTSGTDTQYF. The CDR3 DNA reads TGTGCCAGCAGCTCCTCCGGGACTAGCGGTACAGATACGCAGTATTTT.

This clone was seen only a few times. The same CDR3 arises from other DNA sequences in this sample as well. The V gene is TRBV2, the J gene TRBJ2-1, with 9 bases aligning to TRBD2. CDR3 length: 15 residues. The junction had 4 bases not matched to a gene; V was cut back by 7 bases and J by 0 bases. Germline V CDR1 and CDR2: SNHLY, FYNNEI. The CDR3 region is CASILSGSSYNEQFF. Written as DNA, the CDR3 is TGTGCCAGCATTCTTAGCGGGAGCTCCTACAATGAGCAGTTCTTC.

The chain couples TRBV28 to TRBJ2-3; TRBD2 aligns across 7 bases. The germline V gene has CDR1 MDHEN and CDR2 SYDVKM. This CDR3 is built from 16 residues. Trimming took 5 bases from V and 6 from J; bases not matched to a gene: 14. For the CDR3, the DNA is TGTGCCAGCAGTGCCGGCGGAGCCCGGGGAGGGGATACGCAGTATTTT. This gives the protein CASSAGGARGGDTQYF.

The chain uses TRBV5-1 and TRBJ2-7; D is unclear. Germline lookup yields CDR1 SGHRS and CDR2 YFSETQ. V lost 1 base and J lost 6, with 17 bases in between. The CDR3 runs 15 residues. The CDR3 DNA reads as TGCGCCAGCAGCTTGCGTGGAGACCCTTCGGGCGAGCAGTACTTC. Translated, it gives CASSLRGDPSGEQYF.

The chain carries TRBV19 and TRBJ2-1, with D possibly matching TRBD2 (6 bases). CDR1 and CDR2 (germline): LNHDA, SQIVND (reference sequence). CDR3 length equals 17 residues. V lost 0 bases to trimming and J lost 4 bases, with 16 bases between them. CDR3 residues: CASSIDRLVGGYNEQFF. DNA of the CDR3: TGTGCCAGTAGTATAGACAGACTAGTTGGGGGATACAATGAGCAGTTCTTC.

The chain combines TRBV6-5 with TRBJ2-3, with 11 bases identical to TRBD1. There are 15 residues in the CDR3. Germline V gene lookup returns CDR1 MNHEY and CDR2 SVGAGI. The trim removed 10 bases at V and 5 bases at J, leaving 11 bases unmatched. CDR3 region: CATLGQGAGRDTQYF. The CDR3 DNA follows: TGTGCCACCCTAGGACAGGGGGCCGGAAGAGATACGCAGTATTTT.

This chain uses TRBV10-3 with TRBJ2-1, with TRBD2 matching 10 bases. Trimming took 6 bases from V and 5 from J; bases not matched to a gene: 10. The CDR3 has 16 amino acids. Germline-derived CDR1 and CDR2 are ENHRY and SYGVKD. This CDR3 is CAIRERAGLADNEQFF. For the CDR3, the DNA is TGTGCCATCAGAGAACGAGCCGGACTAGCGGACAATGAGCAGTTCTTC.

The genes are TRBV3-1 (or the pseudogene TRBV3-2) and TRBJ1-3, with 9 bases matching TRBD1. V dropped 2 bases and J dropped 4; count of bases not matched to a gene: 6. The CDR3 spans 16 residues. Germline CDR1 is LGHDT and CDR2 is YNNKEL (reference sequence). CDR3 sequence: CASSQRTGDGGNTIYF. The DNA of the CDR3 is TGTGCCAGCAGCCAACGGACAGGGGACGGAGGAAACACCATATATTTT.

The J gene is TRBJ2-7, the V gene TRBV2; possibly TRBD1 for D (6 bases). Trimming shortened V by 10 bases and J by 5 bases, and 18 bases separated the two germline ends. Germline CDR1 and CDR2: SNHLY and FYNNEI. There are 13 residues in the CDR3. The chain's CDR3 is CATYRVGSNEQYF. The CDR3 region has the DNA TGTGCCACCTACAGGGTAGGGTCAAACGAGCAGTACTTC.

V is TRBV2 and J is TRBJ2-5, with 8 bases fitting TRBD1. There are 14 residues in the CDR3. Per the germline V gene, CDR1 is SNHLY and CDR2 is FYNNEI. CDR3 in DNA: TGTGCGGTAGTAAGACAGGGGACGAAAGAGACCCAGTACTTC. It is translated as CAVVRQGTKETQYF.

CDR3 residues: CALEPHNEQFF. The CDR3 DNA follows: TGCGCTCTAGAGCCCCACAATGAGCAGTTCTTC. V and J are TRBV23-1 and TRBJ2-1; D ambiguous. TRBV23-1 is an ORF, and what it does is uncertain. The CDR3 is 11 amino acids.

This chain links TRBV10-1 with TRBJ1-2; possibly TRBD1 for D (6 bases). CDR3 size: 15 residues. Trimming left V 2 bases short and J 2 bases short, with 12 bases between. Germline V gene sequence: CDR1 WNHNN, CDR2 SYGVQD (reference sequence). CDR3 protein: CASSEGGAGNYGYTF. The CDR3 coding sequence is TGCGCCAGCAGTGAGGGGGGCGCCGGGAACTATGGCTACACCTTC.

The rearrangement uses TRBV4-1 and TRBJ1-4, with 8 nucleotides matching TRBD1. Germline V lookup: CDR1 MGHRA, CDR2 YSYEKL. With V trimmed by 2 bases and J by 8 bases, 22 bases remained unmatched. This CDR3 is 20 amino acids long. The CDR3: CASSQLRVSGQGQSTEKLFF. The CDR3, as DNA: TGCGCCAGCAGCCAACTCCGCGTAAGTGGACAGGGACAAAGTACCGAAAAACTGTTTTTT.

The rearrangement joins TRBV28 to TRBJ1-2, with a possible D match to TRBD1 (6 bases). The CDR3 is 16 residues long. V was clipped by 5 bases and J by 4 bases, with 20 bases between them. The V gene's germline CDR1 is MDHEN and CDR2 SYDVKM. The CDR3 DNA reads TGTGCCAGCAGTCCTTGGGGCAGGGGCTTGTCCTATGGCTACACCTTC. Residues: CASSPWGRGLSYGYTF.

This chain connects TRBV18 to TRBJ2-1, with TRBD2 identical over 13 bases. This CDR3 is built from 16 residues. V dropped 4 bases and J dropped 4; count of bases not matched to a gene: 4. Germline lookup yields CDR1 KGHSH and CDR2 LQKENI. The CDR3 loop reads CASSLQTSGGYNEQFF. In DNA, the CDR3 is TGTGCCAGCTCACTTCAGACTAGCGGGGGGTACAATGAGCAGTTCTTC.

The chain links TRBV18 to TRBJ1-1; D unresolved. Trimming pared 6 bases from V and 1 base from J, leaving 9 bases between. The germline V gene has CDR1 KGHSH and CDR2 LQKENI. CDR3 size: 13 residues. The DNA for the CDR3 is TGTGCCAGCTCGCCCCAGAAGAACACTGAAGCTTTCTTT. Translating it yields CASSPQKNTEAFF.

This chain uses TRBV11-3 with TRBJ2-7; 12 bases are shared with TRBD2. The V gene's germline CDR1 is SGHNT and CDR2 YENEEA. This CDR3 comprises 14 residues. J gave up 3 bases and V 5 bases, and 2 bases lay outside the gene matches. The CDR3 DNA follows: TGTGCCAGCAGCCTAGCGGGAGGGCTCTACGAGCAGTACTTC. It codes for CASSLAGGLYEQYF.